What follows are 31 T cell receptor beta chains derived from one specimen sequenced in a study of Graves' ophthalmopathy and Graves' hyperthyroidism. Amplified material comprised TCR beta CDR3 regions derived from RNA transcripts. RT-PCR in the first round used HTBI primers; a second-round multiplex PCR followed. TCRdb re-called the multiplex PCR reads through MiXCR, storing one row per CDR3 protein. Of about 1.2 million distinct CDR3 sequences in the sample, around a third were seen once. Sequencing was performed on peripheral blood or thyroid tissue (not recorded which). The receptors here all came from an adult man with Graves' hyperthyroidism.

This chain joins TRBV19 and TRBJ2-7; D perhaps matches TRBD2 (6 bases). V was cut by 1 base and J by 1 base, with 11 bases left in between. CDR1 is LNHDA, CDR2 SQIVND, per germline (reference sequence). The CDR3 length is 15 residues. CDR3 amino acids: CASSIVPGSSYEQYF. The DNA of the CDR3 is TGTGCCAGTAGTATAGTCCCCGGGAGTTCCTACGAGCAGTACTTC. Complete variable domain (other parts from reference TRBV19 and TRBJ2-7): DGGITQSPKYLFRKEGQNVTLSCEQNLNHDAMYWYRQDPGQGLRLIYYSQIVNDFQKGDIAEGYSVSREKKESFPLTVTSAQKNPTAFYLCASSIVPGSSYEQYFGPGTRLTVT.

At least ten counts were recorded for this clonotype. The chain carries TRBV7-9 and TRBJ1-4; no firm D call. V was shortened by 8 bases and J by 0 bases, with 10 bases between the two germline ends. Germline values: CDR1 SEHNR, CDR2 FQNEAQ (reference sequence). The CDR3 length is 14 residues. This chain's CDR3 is CASSVQTTNEKLFF. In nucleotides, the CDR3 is TGTGCCAGCTCTGTTCAGACAACTAATGAAAAACTGTTTTTT.

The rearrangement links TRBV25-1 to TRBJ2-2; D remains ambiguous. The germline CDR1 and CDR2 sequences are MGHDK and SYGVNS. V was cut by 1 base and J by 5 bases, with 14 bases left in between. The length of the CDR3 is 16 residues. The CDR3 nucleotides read TGTGCCAGCAGTGAATGGGGATCTCTCATTACCGGGGAGCTGTTTTTT. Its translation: CASSEWGSLITGELFF.

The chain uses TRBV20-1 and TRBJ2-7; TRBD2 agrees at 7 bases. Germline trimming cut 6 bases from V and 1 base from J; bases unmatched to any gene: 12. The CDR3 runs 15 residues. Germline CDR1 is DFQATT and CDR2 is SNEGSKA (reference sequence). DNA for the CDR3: TGCAGTGCCAGCAGCTTACGGGAGGATTCCTACGAGCAGTACTTC. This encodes CSASSLREDSYEQYF.

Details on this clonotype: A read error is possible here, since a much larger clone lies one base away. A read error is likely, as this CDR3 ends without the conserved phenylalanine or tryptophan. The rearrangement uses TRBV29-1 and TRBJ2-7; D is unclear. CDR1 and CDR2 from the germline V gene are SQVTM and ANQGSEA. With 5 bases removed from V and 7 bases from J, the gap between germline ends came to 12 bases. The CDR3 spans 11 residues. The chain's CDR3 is CSVFWVGEQYL. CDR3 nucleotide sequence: TGCAGCGTTTTTTGGGTAGGGGAGCAGTACCTC.

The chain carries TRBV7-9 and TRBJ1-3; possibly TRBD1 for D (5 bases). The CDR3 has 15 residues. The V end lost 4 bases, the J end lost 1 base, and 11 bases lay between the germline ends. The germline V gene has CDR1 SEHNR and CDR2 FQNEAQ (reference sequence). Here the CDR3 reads CASSWGVMSGNTIYF. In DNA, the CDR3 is TGTGCCAGCAGCTGGGGGGTTATGTCTGGAAACACCATATATTTT.

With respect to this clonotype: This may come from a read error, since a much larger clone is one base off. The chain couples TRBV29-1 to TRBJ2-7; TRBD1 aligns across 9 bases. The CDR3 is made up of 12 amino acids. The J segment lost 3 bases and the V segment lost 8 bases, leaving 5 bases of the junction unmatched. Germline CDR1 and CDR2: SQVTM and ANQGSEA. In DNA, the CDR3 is TGCAGCTCCGGGACAGGGAACTACGAGCAGTACTTC. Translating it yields CSSGTGNYEQYF.

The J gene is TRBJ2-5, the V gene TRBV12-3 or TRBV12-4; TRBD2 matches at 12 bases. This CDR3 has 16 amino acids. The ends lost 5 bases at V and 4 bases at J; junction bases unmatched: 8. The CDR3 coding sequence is TGTGCCAGCAGTGAGACTAGCGGGAGACGGGTAGAGACCCAGTACTTC. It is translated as CASSETSGRRVETQYF.

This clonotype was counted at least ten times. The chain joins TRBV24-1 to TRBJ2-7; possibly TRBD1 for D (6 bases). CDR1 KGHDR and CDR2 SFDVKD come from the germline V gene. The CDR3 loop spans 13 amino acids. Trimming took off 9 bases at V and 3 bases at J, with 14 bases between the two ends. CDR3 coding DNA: TGTGCCACCTTAGGACAGAGATTCTACGAGCAGTACTTC. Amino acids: CATLGQRFYEQYF.

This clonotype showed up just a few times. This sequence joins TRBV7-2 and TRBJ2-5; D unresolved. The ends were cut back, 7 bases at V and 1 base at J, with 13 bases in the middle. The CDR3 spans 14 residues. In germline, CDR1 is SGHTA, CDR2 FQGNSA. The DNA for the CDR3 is TGTGCCAGCAATGTTCGCGGCAGCCAAGAGACCCAGTACTTC. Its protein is CASNVRGSQETQYF. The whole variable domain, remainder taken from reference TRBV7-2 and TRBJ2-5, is GAGVSQSPSNKVTEKGKDVELRCDPISGHTALYWYRQSLGQGLEFLIYFQGNSAPDKSGLPSDRFSAERTGGSVSTLTIQRTQQEDSAVYLCASNVRGSQETQYFGPGTRLLVL.

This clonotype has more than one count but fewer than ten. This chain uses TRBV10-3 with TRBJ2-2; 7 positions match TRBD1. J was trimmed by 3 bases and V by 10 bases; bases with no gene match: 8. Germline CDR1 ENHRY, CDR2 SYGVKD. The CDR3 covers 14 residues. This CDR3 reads CASRTGVYTGELFF. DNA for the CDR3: TGTGCCAGCAGAACAGGGGTCTACACCGGGGAGCTGTTTTTT.

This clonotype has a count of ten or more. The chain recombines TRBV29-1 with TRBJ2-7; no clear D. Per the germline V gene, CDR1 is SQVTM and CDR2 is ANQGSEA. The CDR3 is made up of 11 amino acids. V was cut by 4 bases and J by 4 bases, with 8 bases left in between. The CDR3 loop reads CSVVVVYEQYF. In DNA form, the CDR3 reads TGCAGCGTTGTAGTGGTGTACGAGCAGTACTTC.

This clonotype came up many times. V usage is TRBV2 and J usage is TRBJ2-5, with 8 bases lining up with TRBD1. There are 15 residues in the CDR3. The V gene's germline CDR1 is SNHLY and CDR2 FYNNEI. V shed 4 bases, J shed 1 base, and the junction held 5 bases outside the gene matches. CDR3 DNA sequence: TGTGCCAGCAGTGTTGGGGACAGGACCCAAGAGACCCAGTACTTC. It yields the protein CASSVGDRTQETQYF.

CDR3 in amino acids: CATSRTGNSTYEQYF. CDR3 in DNA: TGTGCCACCAGCCGGACAGGGAATAGCACCTACGAGCAGTACTTC. V and J are TRBV15 and TRBJ2-7; 8 bases map to TRBD1. With V trimmed by 5 bases and J by 2 bases, 8 bases remained unmatched. The CDR3 has 15 amino acids. CDR1 is LNHNV and CDR2 is YYDKDF in the germline V gene (reference sequence).

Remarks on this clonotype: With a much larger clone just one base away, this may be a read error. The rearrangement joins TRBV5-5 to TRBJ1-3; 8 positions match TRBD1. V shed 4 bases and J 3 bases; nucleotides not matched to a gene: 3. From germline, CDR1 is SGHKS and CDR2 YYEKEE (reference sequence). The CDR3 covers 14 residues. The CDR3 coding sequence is TGTGCCAGCAGCCCACAGGGGGTTGGAAACACCATATATTTT. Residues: CASSPQGVGNTIYF. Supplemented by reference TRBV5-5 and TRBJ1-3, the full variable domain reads DAGVTQSPTHLIKTRGQQVTLRCSPISGHKSVSWYQQVLGQGPQFIFQYYEKEERGRGNFPDRFSARQFPNYSSELNVNALLLGDSALYLCASSPQGVGNTIYFGEGSWLTVV.

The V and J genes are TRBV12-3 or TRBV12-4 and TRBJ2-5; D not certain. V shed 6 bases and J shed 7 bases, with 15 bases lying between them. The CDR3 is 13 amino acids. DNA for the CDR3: TGTGCCAGCAGGAACCCCCCCGAAGGGACCCAGTACTTC. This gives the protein CASRNPPEGTQYF.

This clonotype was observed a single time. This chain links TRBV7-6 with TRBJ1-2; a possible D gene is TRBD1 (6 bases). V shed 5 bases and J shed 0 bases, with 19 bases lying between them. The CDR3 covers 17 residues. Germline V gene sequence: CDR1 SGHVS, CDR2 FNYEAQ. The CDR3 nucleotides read TGTGCCAGCAGCCCACGGGGCAGGGGACTAACTAACTATGGCTACACCTTC. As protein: CASSPRGRGLTNYGYTF.

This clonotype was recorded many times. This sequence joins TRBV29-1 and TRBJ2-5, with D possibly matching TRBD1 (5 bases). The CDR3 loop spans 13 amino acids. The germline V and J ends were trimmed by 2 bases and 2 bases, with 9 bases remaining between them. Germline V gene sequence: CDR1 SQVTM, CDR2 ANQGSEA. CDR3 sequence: CSVETGGQETQYF. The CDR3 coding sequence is TGCAGCGTTGAAACAGGCGGACAAGAGACCCAGTACTTC.

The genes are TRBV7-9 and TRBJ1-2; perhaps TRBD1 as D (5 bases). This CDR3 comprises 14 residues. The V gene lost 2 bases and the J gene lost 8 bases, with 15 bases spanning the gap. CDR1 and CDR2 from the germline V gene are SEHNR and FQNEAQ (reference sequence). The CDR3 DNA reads TGTGCCAGCAGCTTACCATCAACTGGGGGAGGCTACACCTTC. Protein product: CASSLPSTGGGYTF.

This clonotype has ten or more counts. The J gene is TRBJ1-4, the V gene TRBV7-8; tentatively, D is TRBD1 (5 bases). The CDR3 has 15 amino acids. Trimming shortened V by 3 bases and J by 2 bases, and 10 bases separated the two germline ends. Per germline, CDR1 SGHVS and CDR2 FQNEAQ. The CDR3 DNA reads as TGTGCCAGCAGCTTGAGGGACCGGACTAATGAAAAACTGTTTTTT. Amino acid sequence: CASSLRDRTNEKLFF.

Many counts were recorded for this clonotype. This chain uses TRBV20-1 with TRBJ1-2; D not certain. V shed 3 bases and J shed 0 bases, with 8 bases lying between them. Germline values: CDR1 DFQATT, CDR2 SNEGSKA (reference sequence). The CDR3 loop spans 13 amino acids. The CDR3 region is CSASEPANYGYTF. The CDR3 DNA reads TGCAGTGCTAGCGAACCAGCTAACTATGGCTACACCTTC.

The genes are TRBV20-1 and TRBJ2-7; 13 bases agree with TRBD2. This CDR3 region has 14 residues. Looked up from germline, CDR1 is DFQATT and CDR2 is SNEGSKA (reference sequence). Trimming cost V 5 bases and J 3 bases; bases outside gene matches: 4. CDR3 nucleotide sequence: TGCAGTGCTGGGACTAGCGGGACTTACTACGAGCAGTACTTC. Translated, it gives CSAGTSGTYYEQYF.

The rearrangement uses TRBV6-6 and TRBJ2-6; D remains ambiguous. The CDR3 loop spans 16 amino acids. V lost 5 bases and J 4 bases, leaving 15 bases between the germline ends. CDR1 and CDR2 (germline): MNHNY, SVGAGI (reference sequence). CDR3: CASSPLHSDGANVLTF. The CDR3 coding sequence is TGTGCCAGCAGTCCGCTTCACAGTGACGGGGCCAACGTCCTGACTTTC.

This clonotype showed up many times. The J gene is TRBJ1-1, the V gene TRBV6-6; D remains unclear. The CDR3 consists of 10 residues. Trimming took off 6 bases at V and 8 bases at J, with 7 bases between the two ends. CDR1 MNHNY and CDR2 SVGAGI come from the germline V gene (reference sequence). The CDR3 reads CASRDGEAFF. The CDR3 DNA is TGTGCCAGCAGGGACGGGGAAGCTTTCTTT.

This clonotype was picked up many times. In nucleotides, the CDR3 is TGCAGTGCCCCACCGGGACAGGAGTCGAAGTCCCACTATGGCTACACCTTC. This encodes CSAPPGQESKSHYGYTF. This chain joins TRBV20-1 and TRBJ1-2; TRBD1 agrees at 8 bases. The CDR3 length is 17 residues. V shed 6 bases and J 3 bases; nucleotides not matched to a gene: 18. Germline CDR1 is DFQATT and CDR2 is SNEGSKA (reference sequence).

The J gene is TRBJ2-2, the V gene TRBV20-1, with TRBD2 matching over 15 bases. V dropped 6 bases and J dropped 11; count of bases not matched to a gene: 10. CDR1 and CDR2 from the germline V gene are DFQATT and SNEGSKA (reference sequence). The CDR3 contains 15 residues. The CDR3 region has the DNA TGCAGTGCAGGGACTAGCGGGAGGAGTGCCTACGAGCTGTTTTTT. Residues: CSAGTSGRSAYELFF.

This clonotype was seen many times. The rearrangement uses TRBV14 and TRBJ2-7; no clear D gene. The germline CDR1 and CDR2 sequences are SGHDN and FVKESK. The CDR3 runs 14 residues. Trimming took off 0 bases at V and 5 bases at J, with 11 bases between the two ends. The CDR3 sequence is CASSQERARDEQYF. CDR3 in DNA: TGTGCCAGCAGCCAAGAACGGGCCCGAGACGAGCAGTACTTC.

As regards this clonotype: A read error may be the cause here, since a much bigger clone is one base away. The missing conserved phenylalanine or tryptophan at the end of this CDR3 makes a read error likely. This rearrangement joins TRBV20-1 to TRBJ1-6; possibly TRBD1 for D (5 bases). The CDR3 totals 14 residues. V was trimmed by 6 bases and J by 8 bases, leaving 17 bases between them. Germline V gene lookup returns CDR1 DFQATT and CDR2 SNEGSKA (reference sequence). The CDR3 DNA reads TGCAGTGCGACCACAGGCGACCGGGATTCACCCCTCCACGTT. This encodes CSATTGDRDSPLHV.

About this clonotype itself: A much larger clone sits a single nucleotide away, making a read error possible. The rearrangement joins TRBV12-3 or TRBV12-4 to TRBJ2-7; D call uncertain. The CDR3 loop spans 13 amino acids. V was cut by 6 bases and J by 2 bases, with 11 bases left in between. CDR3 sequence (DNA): TGTGCCAGCAGCCCTAATCCAACCTACGAGCAGTACTTC. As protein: CASSPNPTYEQYF.

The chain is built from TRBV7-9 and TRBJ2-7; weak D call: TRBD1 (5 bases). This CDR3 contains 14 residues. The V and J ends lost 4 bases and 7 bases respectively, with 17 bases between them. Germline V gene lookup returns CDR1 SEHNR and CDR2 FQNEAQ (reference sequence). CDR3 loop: CASSSQGGTGEQYF. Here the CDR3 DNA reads TGTGCCAGCAGCTCGCAGGGTGGCACCGGGGAGCAGTACTTC.

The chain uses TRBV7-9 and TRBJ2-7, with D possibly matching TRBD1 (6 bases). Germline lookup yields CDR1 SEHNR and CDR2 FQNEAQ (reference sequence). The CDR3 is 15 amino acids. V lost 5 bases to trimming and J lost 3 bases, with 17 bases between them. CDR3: CASSPWTVGVYEQYF. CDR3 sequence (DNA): TGTGCCAGCAGCCCCTGGACAGTGGGGGTCTACGAGCAGTACTTC.